This T cell receptor beta chain was identified during a study of T-cell reconstitution after alpha-beta-depleted transplantation in children. Unique molecular identifiers were incorporated when the TCRbeta library was constructed. From the PCR reads, TCRdb called clonotypes with MiXCR, one entry per CDR3 protein. Of 250,000 or so distinct CDR3 sequences detected, roughly 8.2% appear once; the ten largest clones hold almost 6.5%. This CDR3 region has 15 residues. The germline V gene has CDR1 LNHDA and CDR2 SQIVND (reference sequence). V shed 6 bases and J shed 0 bases, with 12 bases lying between them. Comment on this clonotype: Its antigen remains unknown.

Overall study findings and caveats: Elevated TCRbeta diversity at day 60 was traced, in some patients, to surviving recipient T cells and thymic progenitors. By one year post-transplant, T-cell counts and diversity largely arose from T cells that were newly produced.

This clonotype was sampled from a male patient younger than 18 who had a stem cell transplant for acute lymphoblastic leukemia, so the T cells may come from the graft donor. The sample here was PBMCs, mostly from graft donor cells, taken 180 days after TCRalphabeta/CD19-depleted stem cell transplant. V gene TRBV19 combines with J gene TRBJ1-5; no firm D call. In DNA, the CDR3 is TGTGCCAGTAGCCGCGGTGGCTATAGCAATCAGCCCCAGCATTTT. Translated: CASSRGGYSNQPQHF.